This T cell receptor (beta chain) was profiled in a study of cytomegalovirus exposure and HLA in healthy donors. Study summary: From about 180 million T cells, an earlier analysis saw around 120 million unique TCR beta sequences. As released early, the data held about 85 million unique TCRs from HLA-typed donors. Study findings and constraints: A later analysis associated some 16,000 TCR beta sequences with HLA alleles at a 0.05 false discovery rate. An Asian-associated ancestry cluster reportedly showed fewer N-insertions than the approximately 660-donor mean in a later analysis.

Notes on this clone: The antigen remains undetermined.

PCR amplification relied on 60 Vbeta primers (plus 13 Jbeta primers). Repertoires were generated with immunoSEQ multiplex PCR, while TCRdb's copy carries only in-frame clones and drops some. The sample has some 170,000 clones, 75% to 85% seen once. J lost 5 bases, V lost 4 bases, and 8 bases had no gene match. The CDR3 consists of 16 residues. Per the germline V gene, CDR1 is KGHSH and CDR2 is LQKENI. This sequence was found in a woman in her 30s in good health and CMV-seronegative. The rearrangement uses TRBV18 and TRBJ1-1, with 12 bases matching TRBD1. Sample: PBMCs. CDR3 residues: CASSRLGTGGNTEAFF. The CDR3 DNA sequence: TGTGCCAGCTCACGATTGGGGACAGGGGGCAATACTGAAGCTTTCTTT.